Following are 20 T cell receptor beta chains from one sample sequenced in a study of T cell responses to AZD1222 COVID-19 vaccine. Profiled with immunoSEQ multiplex PCR; TCRdb holds only in-frame clones, not every one. This table holds some 190,000 clones, approximately 94% found once. Specimen: peripheral blood, collected 28 days after the second dose of the MenACWY control vaccine. The receptors derive from an adult who received the MenACWY meningococcal vaccine as a control.

V gene TRBV28 combines with J gene TRBJ2-5, with 9 bases that match TRBD1. J gave up 5 bases and V 5 bases, and 9 bases lay outside the gene matches. The CDR3 is 15 amino acids. Germline assignment: CDR1 MDHEN and CDR2 SYDVKM. DNA of the CDR3: TGTGCCAGCAGTAGTTGGGACAGGGCCCAGGAGACCCAGTACTTC. It encodes CASSSWDRAQETQYF.

This chain uses TRBV7-9 with TRBJ2-7; weak D call: TRBD2 (5 bases). This CDR3 is 12 amino acids long. Trimming cost V 1 base and J 6 bases, with 7 bases left between them. The germline CDR1 and CDR2 sequences are SEHNR and FQNEAQ (reference sequence). CDR3 amino acids: CASSLGTSEQYF. The CDR3, as DNA: TGTGCCAGCAGCTTAGGCACTAGCGAGCAGTACTTC.

The V gene is TRBV9, the J gene TRBJ1-1; no firm D call. The CDR3 runs to 15 residues. Trimming took off 3 bases at V and 4 bases at J, with 16 bases between the two ends. Germline V CDR1 and CDR2: SGDLS, YYNGEE. In DNA form, the CDR3 reads TGTGCCAGCAGCGAGGGTAGAGGAGCTTTCACTGAAGCTTTCTTT. The encoded protein is CASSEGRGAFTEAFF. The whole variable domain, remainder taken from reference TRBV9 and TRBJ1-1, is DSGVTQTPKHLITATGQRVTLRCSPRSGDLSVYWYQQSLDQGLQFLIQYYNGEERAKGNILERFSAQQFPDLHSELNLSSLELGDSALYFCASSEGRGAFTEAFFGQGTRLTVV.

The chain joins TRBV27 to TRBJ1-4; D is unclear. This CDR3 region has 15 residues. From germline, CDR1 is MNHEY and CDR2 SMNVEV (reference sequence). Trimming pared 5 bases from V and 10 bases from J, leaving 20 bases between. CDR3 nucleotide sequence: TGTGCCAGCAGTCCCCTACGGGGAGGGTTTGGAAAACTGTTTTTT. Encoded protein: CASSPLRGGFGKLFF.

The V call is TRBV9, the J call TRBJ2-1; 11 bases are shared with TRBD2. With 4 bases clipped from V and 4 bases from J, the junction kept 10 bases outside the gene matches. The CDR3 runs to 17 residues. Germline V gene data show CDR1 as SGDLS and CDR2 as YYNGEE. The CDR3 sequence: CASSTRLAGTFYNEQFF. The CDR3 nucleotides read TGTGCCAGCAGCACTAGACTAGCGGGGACTTTTTACAATGAGCAGTTCTTC.

The rearrangement uses TRBV7-9 and TRBJ1-1; D is uncertain. V shed 1 base and J shed 0 bases, with 9 bases lying between them. The CDR3 spans 15 residues. Looked up from germline, CDR1 is SEHNR and CDR2 is FQNEAQ (reference sequence). The CDR3 region is CASSLVGTMNTEAFF. CDR3 DNA sequence: TGTGCCAGCAGCTTAGTGGGTACCATGAACACTGAAGCTTTCTTT.

A single count supports this clone. Here the CDR3 DNA reads TGTGCCAGCAGCTTAAGTCTTCTAGTCTCTGGAAACACCATATATTTT. It is translated as CASSLSLLVSGNTIYF. The chain couples TRBV7-9 to TRBJ1-3, with unresolved D. V dropped 2 bases and J dropped 0 bases, with 11 bases sitting between them. Per the germline V gene, CDR1 is SEHNR and CDR2 is FQNEAQ (reference sequence). The CDR3 is 16 amino acids.

J is TRBJ1-1 and V is TRBV6-5; the match to TRBD1 covers 8 bases. The CDR3 contains 12 residues. Germline assignment: CDR1 MNHEY and CDR2 SVGAGI. The J segment lost 7 bases and the V segment lost 4 bases, leaving 2 bases of the junction unmatched. CDR3: CASSLGTGEAFF. The DNA of the CDR3 is TGTGCCAGCAGTTTAGGGACAGGTGAAGCTTTCTTT.

The genes are TRBV7-9 and TRBJ1-5, with a possible D match to TRBD1 (6 bases). The CDR3 length is 13 residues. In germline, CDR1 is SEHNR, CDR2 FQNEAQ (reference sequence). Trimming cost V 11 bases and J 3 bases, with 14 bases left between them. The CDR3 sequence is CAAQAGANQPQHF. CDR3 in DNA: TGTGCCGCTCAGGCAGGGGCCAATCAGCCCCAGCATTTT.

The chain has TRBV28 and TRBJ1-2; 10 nucleotides line up with TRBD1. Germline V gene lookup returns CDR1 MDHEN and CDR2 SYDVKM. The junction had 3 bases not matched to a gene; V was cut back by 4 bases and J by 4 bases. This CDR3 has 14 residues. Written as DNA, the CDR3 is TGTGCCAGCAGTTCCCGGACAGGGGGCTATGGCTACACCTTC. It is translated as CASSSRTGGYGYTF.

V usage is TRBV2 and J usage is TRBJ2-3, with D possibly being TRBD2 (6 bases). Germline V gene lookup returns CDR1 SNHLY and CDR2 FYNNEI. V was cut by 7 bases and J by 0 bases, with 14 bases left in between. There are 15 residues in the CDR3. Written as DNA, the CDR3 is TGTGCCAGCATGGTGATTGGGACTAGCACAGATACGCAGTATTTT. Encoded protein: CASMVIGTSTDTQYF. The variable domain in full, with the rest retrieved from reference TRBV2 and TRBJ2-3, is EPEVTQTPSHQVTQMGQEVILRCVPISNHLYFYWYRQILGQKVEFLVSFYNNEISEKSEIFDDQFSVERPDGSNFTLKIRSTKLEDSAMYFCASMVIGTSTDTQYFGPGTRLTVL.

The chain is built from TRBV11-2 and TRBJ1-1; D gene uncertain. Germline V gives CDR1 SGHAT, CDR2 FQNNGV. The CDR3 spans 13 residues. V was trimmed by 1 base and J by 10 bases, leaving 13 bases between them. The chain's CDR3 is CASSLARAAGAFF. The CDR3, as DNA: TGTGCCAGCAGCTTAGCGAGGGCGGCGGGAGCTTTCTTT.

This clone was observed once. V usage is TRBV18 and J usage is TRBJ2-7; possible D gene TRBD1, 6 bases. V gave up 4 bases and J gave up 5 bases, with 15 bases separating them. Germline CDR1 KGHSH, CDR2 LQKENI. The CDR3 runs to 14 residues. This CDR3 reads CASSQSQGSDEQYF. Written as DNA, the CDR3 is TGTGCCAGCTCACAGTCCCAGGGGTCGGACGAGCAGTACTTC.

The rearrangement uses TRBV5-1 and TRBJ1-1, with D hard to call. There are 14 residues in the CDR3. Trimming took off 0 bases at V and 4 bases at J, with 10 bases between the two ends. CDR1 is SGHRS and CDR2 is YFSETQ in the germline V gene. CDR3 amino acids: CASSLALGSTEAFF. Here the CDR3 DNA reads TGCGCCAGCAGCTTGGCCCTGGGAAGCACTGAAGCTTTCTTT.

This chain connects TRBV4-2 to TRBJ2-3; 11 nucleotides line up with TRBD2. The CDR3 is 16 residues long. Germline CDR1 and CDR2: LGHNA and YNFKEQ. V shed 0 bases and J 7 bases; nucleotides not matched to a gene: 6. The chain's CDR3 is CASSQDSGRALNTQYF. The CDR3 DNA reads TGTGCCAGCAGCCAAGATAGCGGGAGGGCCCTTAATACGCAGTATTTT.

The J gene is TRBJ2-7, the V gene TRBV12-3 or TRBV12-4; 8 bases are shared with TRBD1. V gave up 6 bases and J gave up 6 bases; unmatched junction bases: 4. CDR3 size: 12 residues. The CDR3 bases are TGTGCCAGCAGGTTACAGGGGGGCGAGCAGTACTTC. It yields the protein CASRLQGGEQYF.

J is TRBJ2-7 and V is TRBV3-1 (or the pseudogene TRBV3-2); D possibly matches TRBD1 or TRBD2 (5 bases each). Germline CDR1 reads LGHDT; CDR2 reads YNNKEL (reference sequence). Trimming removed 4 bases from V and 1 base from J, with 14 bases in between. This CDR3 is built from 15 residues. The CDR3 is CASSPPGPKSYEQYF. The CDR3 DNA reads as TGTGCCAGCAGCCCACCGGGACCGAAATCCTACGAGCAGTACTTC.

The chain joins TRBV3-1 (or the pseudogene TRBV3-2) to TRBJ2-7, with D maybe TRBD1 (6 bases). V dropped 5 bases and J dropped 0 bases, with 11 bases sitting between them. The CDR3 totals 14 residues. From germline, CDR1 is LGHDT and CDR2 YNNKEL (reference sequence). CDR3 nucleotide sequence: TGTGCCAGCAGCAGGACAGAAAGCTCCTACGAGCAGTACTTC. It codes for CASSRTESSYEQYF.

The rearrangement uses TRBV19 and TRBJ2-2; 10 positions agree with TRBD1. Germline V gives CDR1 LNHDA, CDR2 SQIVND (reference sequence). This CDR3 contains 17 residues. The J segment lost 3 bases and the V segment lost 2 bases, leaving 6 bases of the junction unmatched. The CDR3 spells CASSIPRQGAYTGELFF. The CDR3 nucleotides read TGTGCCAGTAGTATACCCCGACAGGGGGCCTACACCGGGGAGCTGTTTTTT.

This rearrangement joins TRBV7-9 to TRBJ2-5; 11 nucleotides match TRBD2. The ends lost 5 bases at V and 2 bases at J; junction bases unmatched: 10. CDR1 is SEHNR, CDR2 FQNEAQ, per germline (reference sequence). This CDR3 contains 17 residues. The CDR3 DNA sequence: TGTGCCAGCAGCGGACTAGCGGGCTGGGCTCTACAAGAGACCCAGTACTTC. Residues: CASSGLAGWALQETQYF.